This T cell receptor beta chain was recovered during a study of PD-1 blockade in classical Hodgkin lymphoma. Trimming removed 3 bases at V and 0 bases at J, with 24 bases between. Germline V CDR1 and CDR2: LNHNV, YYDKDF (reference sequence). The CDR3 runs to 20 residues. Method: immunoSEQ multiplex PCR; TCRdb's copy keeps in-frame clones and lacks some. The top ten hold about 21% of the sample, which has about 21,000 clones, 65% to 75% seen once. All the patients suffered relapse after autologous stem cell transplantation, and brentuximab vedotin exposure differed. As concerns this clone: What it binds is unknown.

Study findings and constraints: The CD4+ diversity rise by C4D1 was clearest in complete responders.

The gene calls are TRBV15 and TRBJ1-5; D is perhaps TRBD1 (6 bases). The TCR was taken from a human donor with classical Hodgkin lymphoma. The starting material was peripheral blood mononuclear cells (PBMCs), obtained at baseline. The CDR3 DNA sequence: TGTGCCACCAGCAGGTCTTCCCGGGACACCGAGGGTTATAGCAATCAGCCCCAGCATTTT. Encoded protein: CATSRSSRDTEGYSNQPQHF.